This T cell receptor (beta chain) derives from a study of T cells in Graves' hyperthyroidism and ophthalmopathy. This clonotype occurred a few times. Its target is not known. TCR beta CDR3 regions were amplified from RNA transcripts. The HTBI set primed first-round TCR CDR3 RT-PCR. One entry per CDR3 protein results from TCRdb running MiXCR on the multiplex PCR reads. The table shows more than 500,000 distinct CDR3 sequences, with 15% to 20% occurring only once. Diagnoses rested on clinical symptoms, serum thyroxine and TRAb, thyroid ultrasound and orbital computed tomography. It was 8 to 10 ml of fresh peripheral blood that supplied the PBMCs. Broader study findings: Separation of ophthalmopathy from stable hyperthyroidism was achieved by a 13 V-J model. Blood also showed most of the thyroid clonotypes that were expanded above 0.001.

The clonotype comes from a woman aged 25 to 39 with Graves' ophthalmopathy. The specimen was blood.

CDR3 bases: TGTGCCACCCGGGGTGCCTACGAGCAGTACTTC. As protein: CATRGAYEQYF. This chain links TRBV7-9 with TRBJ2-7; perhaps TRBD2 as D (5 bases). The CDR3 length is 11 residues. V was trimmed by 10 bases and J by 2 bases, leaving 9 bases between them. The V gene's germline CDR1 is SEHNR and CDR2 FQNEAQ (reference sequence).